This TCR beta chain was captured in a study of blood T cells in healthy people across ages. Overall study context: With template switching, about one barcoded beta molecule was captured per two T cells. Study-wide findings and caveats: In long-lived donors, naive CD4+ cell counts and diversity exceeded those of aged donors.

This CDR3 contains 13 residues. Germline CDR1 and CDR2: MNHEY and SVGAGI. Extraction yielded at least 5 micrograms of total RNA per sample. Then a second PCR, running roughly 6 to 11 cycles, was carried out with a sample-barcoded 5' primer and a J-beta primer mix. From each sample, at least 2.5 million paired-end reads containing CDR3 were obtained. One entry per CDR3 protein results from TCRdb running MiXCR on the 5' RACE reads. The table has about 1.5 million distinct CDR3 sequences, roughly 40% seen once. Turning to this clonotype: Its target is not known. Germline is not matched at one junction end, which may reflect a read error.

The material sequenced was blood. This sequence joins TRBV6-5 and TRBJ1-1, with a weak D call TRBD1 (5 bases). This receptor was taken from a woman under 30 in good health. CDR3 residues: CASKVGRGTEAFF. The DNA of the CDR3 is TGCGCCAGCAAGGTGGGCCGGGGGACTGAAGCTTTCTTT.